Following are 16 T cell receptor beta chains from one sample sequenced in a study of blood T cells in healthy people across ages. A second PCR, run for about 7 to 11 cycles, used a sample-barcoded 5' primer plus a J-beta primer mix. TCRdb reprocessed the 5' RACE reads with MiXCR, giving one entry per CDR3 protein. This table has 700,000 to 850,000 distinct CDR3 sequences, around 34% appearing once. Input material: blood. Every receptor here comes from a man aged 18-30 years in good health.

J is TRBJ2-3 and V is TRBV29-1; 13 nucleotides agree with TRBD2. Unmatched junction bases numbered 11, after V lost 7 bases and J lost 7 bases. This CDR3 contains 15 residues. Germline lookup yields CDR1 SQVTM and CDR2 ANQGSEA. The CDR3 region is CSAGETSGGAYTQYF. CDR3 DNA sequence: TGCAGCGCCGGGGAAACTAGCGGGGGGGCCTATACGCAGTATTTT.

In its sample, this clonotype was seen a few times. The chain joins TRBV15 to TRBJ1-5; 7 bases map to TRBD1. V gave up 8 bases and J gave up 5 bases; unmatched junction bases: 9. The CDR3 consists of 14 residues. CDR1 and CDR2 (germline): LNHNV, YYDKDF (reference sequence). The CDR3 sequence is CATGKGGRDQPQHF. The CDR3 nucleotides are TGTGCCACCGGAAAAGGGGGCCGGGATCAGCCCCAGCATTTT.

This clonotype was counted between two and nine times. This chain joins TRBV6-2 or TRBV6-3 and TRBJ1-2; the D gene is possibly TRBD1 (6 bases). This CDR3 is built from 15 residues. Trimming took 6 bases from V and 0 from J, leaving 14 bases between them. CDR1 MNHEY and CDR2 SVGEGT come from the germline V gene. The CDR3 sequence is CASRPPRDTNYGYTF. The DNA of the CDR3 is TGTGCCAGCAGACCACCCCGGGACACTAACTATGGCTACACCTTC.

This chain uses TRBV12-3 or TRBV12-4 with TRBJ1-2, with 8 bases aligning to TRBD1. The CDR3 extends over 13 amino acids. V lost 3 bases to trimming and J lost 8 bases; unmatched junction nucleotides: 5. In DNA form, the CDR3 reads TGTGCCAGCAGTTTTGGTCAGGGGGCCGGCTACACCTTC. This codes for CASSFGQGAGYTF.

This clonotype was detected only a few times. The J gene is TRBJ2-2, the V gene TRBV12-3 or TRBV12-4, with D possibly TRBD1 on 6 matching bases. The CDR3 runs to 15 residues. V lost 7 bases to trimming and J lost 7 bases, with 19 bases between them. The DNA for the CDR3 is TGTGCCAGCACTACAGGCAGGGGAAGTGGCGGGGAGCTGTTTTTT. Residues: CASTTGRGSGGELFF.

The sample holds many counts of this clonotype. The CDR3 spells CASSPTRAQSNTGELFF. As DNA, the CDR3 is TGCGCCAGCAGCCCGACCCGCGCTCAATCGAACACCGGGGAGCTGTTTTTT. The genes are TRBV4-3 and TRBJ2-2, with D unresolved. Trimming pared 4 bases from V and 0 bases from J, leaving 15 bases between. The CDR3 covers 17 residues. CDR1 and CDR2 from the germline V gene are LGHNA and YSLEER.

A few counts support this clonotype. This sequence joins TRBV20-1 and TRBJ2-5; TRBD2 is a possible D gene (6 bases). The CDR3 totals 14 residues. Looked up from germline, CDR1 is DFQATT and CDR2 is SNEGSKA (reference sequence). Deletions cut 0 bases from V and 3 bases from J, with 11 bases between. The CDR3 DNA follows: TGCAGTGCTAGAGATGACGGGGGAGAAGAGACCCAGTACTTC. This translates into CSARDDGGEETQYF.

This chain links TRBV4-1 with TRBJ2-7, with unresolved D. Trimming took 4 bases from V and 0 from J, leaving 13 bases between them. Germline V CDR1 and CDR2: MGHRA, YSYEKL. CDR3 length: 15 amino acids. Written as DNA, the CDR3 is TGCGCCAGCAGCCCCGGCCCCCACAGCTCCTACGAGCAGTACTTC. It translates to CASSPGPHSSYEQYF.

This clonotype came up a few times. The chain is built from TRBV4-1 and TRBJ2-3; 11 bases match TRBD2. This CDR3 spans 17 amino acids. In germline, CDR1 is MGHRA, CDR2 YSYEKL. Unmatched junction bases numbered 8, after V lost 4 bases and J lost 2 bases. The DNA of the CDR3 is TGCGCCAGCAGCCGGCCGCTAGCGGGGGGCCCCACAGATACGCAGTATTTT. It is translated as CASSRPLAGGPTDTQYF.

This clonotype was observed a handful of times. This chain uses TRBV20-1 with TRBJ1-1; a possible D gene is TRBD1 (5 bases). CDR3 length: 13 amino acids. From germline, CDR1 is DFQATT and CDR2 SNEGSKA (reference sequence). Trimming removed 0 bases from V and 4 bases from J, with 9 bases in between. CDR3 amino acids: CSARDAGSTEAFF. DNA for the CDR3: TGCAGTGCTAGAGACGCAGGGAGCACTGAAGCTTTCTTT.

Only a few counts were recorded for this clonotype. V usage is TRBV29-1 and J usage is TRBJ2-5; no clear D. V was cut by 5 bases and J by 5 bases, with 12 bases left in between. Germline V gene lookup returns CDR1 SQVTM and CDR2 ANQGSEA. The CDR3 covers 12 residues. CDR3 sequence: CSVFRRAETQYF. CDR3 nucleotides: TGCAGCGTTTTCAGAAGGGCGGAGACCCAGTACTTC.

This clonotype came up a few times. This chain uses TRBV6-2 or TRBV6-3 with TRBJ1-5, with D tentatively TRBD1 (6 bases). V shed 2 bases and J shed 2 bases, with 16 bases lying between them. Per the germline V gene, CDR1 is MNHEY and CDR2 is SVGEGT. The CDR3 is 17 amino acids. The CDR3 nucleotides read TGTGCCAGCAGTTACCCAGAGGGGGAGGATGGCAATCAGCCCCAGCATTTT. This translates into CASSYPEGEDGNQPQHF.

In its sample, this clonotype was seen many times. The chain is built from TRBV4-3 and TRBJ1-2, with 10 bases aligning to TRBD1. The V gene end was trimmed by 3 bases and the J gene end by 2 bases; junction bases not matched to a gene: 9. CDR3 length: 17 amino acids. The germline V gene has CDR1 LGHNA and CDR2 YSLEER. CDR3: CASSQTSGTGVNYGYTF. DNA for the CDR3: TGCGCCAGCAGCCAGACCTCCGGGACAGGGGTAAACTATGGCTACACCTTC.

This clonotype was observed at least ten times. J is TRBJ2-1 and V is TRBV12-3 or TRBV12-4; 7 nucleotides line up with TRBD2. V was clipped by 7 bases and J by 10 bases; unmatched bases: 16. This CDR3 contains 15 residues. This chain's CDR3 is CASTAGSSGPREQFF. The CDR3 region has the DNA TGTGCCAGCACCGCAGGCTCTAGCGGACCAAGGGAGCAGTTCTTC.

The J gene is TRBJ1-4, the V gene TRBV25-1; 7 bases match TRBD1. Germline lookup yields CDR1 MGHDK and CDR2 SYGVNS. This CDR3 region has 14 residues. V shed 6 bases and J 7 bases; nucleotides not matched to a gene: 8. Here the CDR3 reads CASSYRGEVEKLFF. The CDR3, as DNA: TGTGCCAGCAGCTACAGGGGAGAGGTTGAAAAACTGTTTTTT.

This chain connects TRBV4-3 to TRBJ2-3; 11 bases match TRBD2. Germline loops: CDR1 LGHNA, CDR2 YSLEER. V lost 1 base to trimming and J lost 4 bases; unmatched junction nucleotides: 25. The CDR3 contains 23 residues. The CDR3 DNA is TGCGCCAGCAGCCAAGGGGGCTACAATTTAGCGGGGGGGGCGGTAGGTTTCGCAGATACGCAGTATTTT. This codes for CASSQGGYNLAGGAVGFADTQYF.